The clone carrying this T cell receptor (beta chain) was counted at least ten times. This record belongs to a study of breast tumors, draining lymph nodes, adjacent tissues. Axillary draining lymph nodes of breast cancer patients supplied the node samples. TCRdb analysed the multiplex PCR reads with MiXCR anew, one entry per CDR3 protein. The sample holds approximately 210,000 distinct CDR3 sequences, about 30% seen once. V lost 4 bases to trimming and J lost 6 bases, with 18 bases between them. The CDR3 extends over 15 amino acids. Germline V CDR1 and CDR2: SGHKS, YYEKEE (reference sequence). The receptor comes from a female donor with breast cancer. Some clones in this sample may be carry-over from other donors' samples. Sequenced: axillary lymph node tissue. The J gene is TRBJ2-3, the V gene TRBV5-5, with D possibly being TRBD1 or TRBD2 (5 bases each). In nucleotides, the CDR3 is TGTGCCAGCAGCCGGACCGGGACCAGGCAGGATACGCAGTATTTT. Translated: CASSRTGTRQDTQYF.